A selection of T cell receptor beta chains follows, all from one sample in a study of a mutant IDH1 vaccine in newly diagnosed glioma. No antigens are known for them. Using immunoSEQ multiplex PCR, the repertoire was profiled, and TCRdb retains in-frame clones only, with some absent. Of approximately 60,000 clones in the sample, approximately 87% were seen once. The input for sequencing was PBMCs, taken from a glioma patient whose treatment included an IDH1 peptide vaccine. All receptors come from a man aged 35-49 years with glioma. The CDR3 runs from the conserved cysteine through the conserved F or W. A D gene is named only where the DNA matches it firmly. A row's size may be missing; if present it is once, few, many or a size class.

V: TRBV7-3
size: NA
D: NA
J: TRBJ2-3
length: 15
DNA: TGTGCCAGCAGCTTAGCACAGGTTCGCACAGATACGCAGTATTTT
CDR3: CASSLAQVRTDTQYF

V: TRBV7-8
size: NA
D: NA
J: TRBJ1-1
length: 15
DNA: TGTGCCAGCAACCTGGGACTGTACAAATCATCTGAAGCTTTCTTT
CDR3: CASNLGLYKSSEAFF

V: TRBV5-1
size: NA
D: NA
J: TRBJ1-5
length: 13
DNA: TGCGCCAGCAGCTTGGGGAGTGATCAGCCCCAGCATTTT
CDR3: CASSLGSDQPQHF

V: TRBV9
size: NA
D: NA
J: TRBJ1-4
length: 16
DNA: TGTGCCAGCGGAGGGGGATATCTTCCAACTAATGAAAAACTGTTTTTT
CDR3: CASGGGYLPTNEKLFF

V: TRBV9
size: NA
D: NA
J: TRBJ2-5
length: 13
DNA: TGTGCCAGCAGCGAGGCCCCCCTCCGGACCCAGTACTTC
CDR3: CASSEAPLRTQYF

V: TRBV19
size: NA
D: NA
J: TRBJ2-7
length: 13
DNA: TGTGCCAGTAGTATGCGGGTCTTGGCCGAGCAGTACTTC
CDR3: CASSMRVLAEQYF

V: TRBV2
size: NA
D: TRBD2
J: TRBJ2-7
length: 14
DNA: TGTGCCAGCAGGGGGACTAGCGGGGCCTACGAGCAGTACTTC
CDR3: CASRGTSGAYEQYF

V: TRBV19
size: NA
D: NA
J: TRBJ2-7
length: 14
DNA: TGTGCCACCCGGGAGCGCTATACTTCCTACGAGCAGTACTTC
CDR3: CATRERYTSYEQYF

V: TRBV4-3
size: NA
D: NA
J: TRBJ2-3
length: 16
DNA: TGCGCCAGCAGCCAACGGAAAGGTATGGGCACAGATACGCAGTATTTT
CDR3: CASSQRKGMGTDTQYF

V: TRBV18
size: NA
D: NA
J: TRBJ2-7
length: 13
DNA: TGTGCCAGCTCGGAGAGGTCTCCCTACGAGCAGTACTTC
CDR3: CASSERSPYEQYF

V: TRBV27
size: NA
D: TRBD2
J: TRBJ2-7
length: 16
DNA: TGTGCCAGCAGTTTATCGGGGACTAGCGGTTTCTACGAGCAGTACTTC
CDR3: CASSLSGTSGFYEQYF

V: TRBV7-9
size: NA
D: TRBD1
J: TRBJ2-2
length: 15
DNA: TGTGCCAGCAGCTTCTACCTGACAGGGACCGGGGAGCTGTTTTTT
CDR3: CASSFYLTGTGELFF

V: TRBV28
size: NA
D: TRBD2
J: TRBJ2-2
length: 16
DNA: TGTGCCAGCAGTCCCGTGGGCGGGAGACGGACCGGGGAGCTGTTTTTT
CDR3: CASSPVGGRRTGELFF

V: TRBV27
size: NA
D: NA
J: TRBJ2-7
length: 13
DNA: TGTGCCAGCAGTCCGGACTTCCAGGACGAGCAGTACTTC
CDR3: CASSPDFQDEQYF

V: TRBV5-1
size: once
D: NA
J: TRBJ2-7
length: 15
DNA: TGCGCCAGCAGCTCGGCCCTCGCTAGCTCCTACGAGCAGTACTTC
CDR3: CASSSALASSYEQYF

V: TRBV29-1
size: NA
D: TRBD1
J: TRBJ2-1
length: 13
DNA: TGCAGCGCAGGGACAGGGTCCTACAATGAGCAGTTCTTC
CDR3: CSAGTGSYNEQFF

V: TRBV28
size: NA
D: TRBD1
J: TRBJ1-5
length: 14
DNA: TGTGCCAGCCTACAGGGGGGTAGCAATCAGCCCCAGCATTTT
CDR3: CASLQGGSNQPQHF

V: TRBV2
size: NA
D: NA
J: TRBJ2-7
length: 13
DNA: TGTGCCAGCAGTGAAGGTCCTACCTACGAGCAGTACTTC
CDR3: CASSEGPTYEQYF

V: TRBV7-2
size: once
D: NA
J: TRBJ1-1
length: 13
DNA: TGTGCCAGCAGCTCGGACAGGAACACTGAAGCTTTCTTT
CDR3: CASSSDRNTEAFF

V: TRBV12-5
size: NA
D: NA
J: TRBJ2-1
length: 17
DNA: TGTGCTAGTGGTTTGGGCTTGACTCGGGGAAGAGGCAATGAGCAGTTCTTC
CDR3: CASGLGLTRGRGNEQFF

V: TRBV5-6
size: NA
D: NA
J: TRBJ2-7
length: 12
DNA: TGTGCCAGCAGCTTGGTGGGTTACGAGCAGTACTTC
CDR3: CASSLVGYEQYF

V: TRBV5-1
size: NA
D: NA
J: TRBJ2-1
length: 13
DNA: TGCGCCAGCAGCCAAGGACTGCCCAATGAGCAGTTCTTC
CDR3: CASSQGLPNEQFF

V: TRBV7-9
size: once
D: TRBD1
J: TRBJ1-4
length: 15
DNA: TGTGCCAGCTCTCGACAGGGGGCAAATCGAGAAAAACTGTTTTTT
CDR3: CASSRQGANREKLFF

V: TRBV18
size: NA
D: NA
J: TRBJ1-1
length: 14
DNA: TGTGCCAGCTCGTCCGCTGGGCAGAACACTGAAGCTTTCTTT
CDR3: CASSSAGQNTEAFF

V: TRBV7-9
size: NA
D: NA
J: TRBJ2-7
length: 15
DNA: TGTGCCAGCAGCTTAACGGGCATGATCTCCTACGAGCAGTACTTC
CDR3: CASSLTGMISYEQYF

V: TRBV6-6
size: NA
D: TRBD2
J: TRBJ2-1
length: 15
DNA: TGTGCCAGCCGTAGCGGGCCCGGGGAATACAATGAGCAGTTCTTC
CDR3: CASRSGPGEYNEQFF

V: TRBV9
size: NA
D: TRBD1
J: TRBJ1-3
length: 17
DNA: TGTGCCAGCAGCGTAGCTCCAGGGGGGCGGTTTGGAAACACCATATATTTT
CDR3: CASSVAPGGRFGNTIYF

V: TRBV6-6
size: NA
D: TRBD1
J: TRBJ1-5
length: 14
DNA: TGTGCCAGCAAGGACAGGGGAGTGAGACAGCCCCAGCATTTT
CDR3: CASKDRGVRQPQHF

V: TRBV7-2
size: few
D: TRBD1
J: TRBJ1-2
length: 15
DNA: TGTGCCAGCAGCTTAGTACATGGGACAGGGAATGGCTACACCTTC
CDR3: CASSLVHGTGNGYTF

V: TRBV6-4
size: NA
D: NA
J: TRBJ1-5
length: 13
DNA: TGTGCCAGCAGTGACTCCCTCGAAGGGCCCCAGCATTTT
CDR3: CASSDSLEGPQHF

V: TRBV28
size: few
D: TRBD1
J: TRBJ1-1
length: 15
DNA: TGTGCCAGCAGTTTAAGTGTAAGGAGGGGGCCTGAAGCTTTCTTT
CDR3: CASSLSVRRGPEAFF

V: TRBV19
size: once
D: NA
J: TRBJ2-2
length: 13
DNA: TGTGCCAGTAGTACCCAGAACACCGGGGAGCTGTTTTTT
CDR3: CASSTQNTGELFF

V: TRBV19
size: NA
D: NA
J: TRBJ1-1
length: 14
DNA: TGTGCCAGTAGTATAAAAGGGGCAAACACTGAAGCTTTCTTT
CDR3: CASSIKGANTEAFF

V: TRBV27
size: NA
D: NA
J: TRBJ2-5
length: 13
DNA: TGTGCCAGCAGTATTCGAGGGATACAGACCCAGTACTTC
CDR3: CASSIRGIQTQYF

V: TRBV6-1
size: NA
D: TRBD2
J: TRBJ2-1
length: 16
DNA: TGTGCCAGCAGTGGACTAATAGCGGGCTCCTACAATGAGCAGTTCTTC
CDR3: CASSGLIAGSYNEQFF

V: TRBV5-1
size: NA
D: NA
J: TRBJ1-1
length: 14
DNA: TGCGCCAGCAGCTTGGACTACGGCTCCACTGAAGCTTTCTTT
CDR3: CASSLDYGSTEAFF

V: TRBV9
size: NA
D: TRBD2
J: TRBJ2-7
length: 18
DNA: TGTGCCAGCAGCGGCCCAGGAGGGTCCGGACTAGCGGTGGGAGAGCAGTACTTC
CDR3: CASSGPGGSGLAVGEQYF

V: TRBV6-4
size: NA
D: NA
J: TRBJ2-3
length: 15
DNA: TGTGCCAGCAGTGACGAAGGATTGAGCACAGATACGCAGTATTTT
CDR3: CASSDEGLSTDTQYF

V: TRBV14
size: NA
D: NA
J: TRBJ1-2
length: 15
DNA: TGTGCCAGCAGCCAGATAGGGGCGGCTAACTATGGCTACACCTTC
CDR3: CASSQIGAANYGYTF

V: TRBV4-1
size: NA
D: NA
J: TRBJ1-3
length: 15
DNA: TGCGCCAGCAGCCAGCAACAGGGCTCTGGAAACACCATATATTTT
CDR3: CASSQQQGSGNTIYF

V: TRBV5-6
size: NA
D: NA
J: TRBJ2-1
length: 12
DNA: TGTGCCAGCAGCCGCCGTATCGGAGAGCAGTTCTTC
CDR3: CASSRRIGEQFF